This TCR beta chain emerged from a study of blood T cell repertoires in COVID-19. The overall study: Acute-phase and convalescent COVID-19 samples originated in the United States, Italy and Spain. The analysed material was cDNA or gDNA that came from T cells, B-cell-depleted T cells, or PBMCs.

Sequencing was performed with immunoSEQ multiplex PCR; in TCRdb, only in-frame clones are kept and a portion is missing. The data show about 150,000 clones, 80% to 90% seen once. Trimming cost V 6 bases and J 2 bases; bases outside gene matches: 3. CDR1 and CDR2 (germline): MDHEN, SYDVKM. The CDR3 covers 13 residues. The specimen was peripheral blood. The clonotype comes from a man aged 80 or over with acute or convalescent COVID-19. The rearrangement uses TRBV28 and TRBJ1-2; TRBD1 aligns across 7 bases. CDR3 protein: CASSTRGNYGYTF. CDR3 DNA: TGTGCCAGCAGCACCAGGGGGAACTATGGCTACACCTTC.